Listed below are T cell receptor beta chains from one sample, sequenced in a study of shared clonotypes between healthy human individuals. The table came from immunoSEQ multiplex PCR; TCRdb's copy has only in-frame clones and leaves some out. The top ten clones hold over 1.5% of a sample with around 2.1 million clones, 90% to 95% of them seen once. Sequenced sample: naive CD8+ T cells from PBMCs. All receptors come from a man aged 18 to 30 in good health. Some clones in this sample may be carry-over from other donors' samples. The CDR3 runs from the conserved cysteine through the conserved F or W.

CASSDPEGGRYEQYF,TRBJ2-7,15,TRBV6-1
CASTPWGASGYTF,TRBJ1-2,13,TRBV19
CASSQGLADNEQFF,TRBJ2-1,14,TRBV7-9
CASSLGQLMNTEAFF,TRBJ1-1,15,TRBV5-1
CASSFMASPAPTDTQYF,TRBJ2-3,17,TRBV27
CASRDGYLSDTQYF,TRBJ2-3,14,TRBV27
CASRGPWETQYF,TRBJ2-5,12,TRBV25-1
CASSLLGGLDQPQHF,TRBJ1-5,15,TRBV7-9
CASSTRQEYYEQYF,TRBJ2-7,14,TRBV7-8
CASSEDDRGPFRPDQETQYF,TRBJ2-5,20,TRBV6-4
CSVEGDLQPSRENTEAFF,TRBJ1-1,18,TRBV29-1
CASSLRTGGSNTEAFF,TRBJ1-1,16,TRBV13
CASSLARPLGDIQYF,TRBJ2-4,15,TRBV7-2
CASSPPTRTGKYEQYF,TRBJ2-7,16,TRBV28
CASSSTGANTEAFF,TRBJ1-1,14,TRBV19
CASSELPGQKNEAFF,TRBJ1-1,15,TRBV28
CASSPPMGPNEQFF,TRBJ2-1,14,TRBV18
CAISDHRAGELFF,TRBJ2-2,13,TRBV10-3
CASSSSSSYEQYF,TRBJ2-7,13,TRBV7-9
CASSIGGNEQFF,TRBJ2-1,12,TRBV5-8
CASSLLASEDEQYF,TRBJ2-7,14,TRBV7-2
CASSLDRNSNQPQHF,TRBJ1-5,15,TRBV7-9
CASTSPGANVLTF,TRBJ2-6,13,TRBV7-6
CASSFSRSTDTQYF,TRBJ2-3,14,TRBV28
CASSYHDRARAFF,TRBJ1-1,13,TRBV6-5
CASSQEIGRDTGGYTF,TRBJ1-2,16,TRBV4-3
CASTHSYNEQFF,TRBJ2-1,12,TRBV2
CASYGGRYEQYF,TRBJ2-7,12,TRBV27
CASSGSTGGIGQPQHF,TRBJ1-5,16,TRBV2